This T cell receptor beta chain was recorded in a study of T cell responses to AZD1222 COVID-19 vaccine. Per the germline V gene, CDR1 is SGHRS and CDR2 is YFSETQ. Trimming shortened V by 4 bases and J by 0 bases, and 17 bases separated the two germline ends. The CDR3 covers 17 residues. This table comes from immunoSEQ multiplex PCR, and its TCRdb copy is limited to in-frame clones, with some not included. The table has more than 85,000 clones, roughly nine tenths seen once. Sequenced here: peripheral blood, sampled on day 0 of AZD1222 vaccination. The chain combines TRBV5-1 with TRBJ1-3, with D perhaps TRBD1 (5 bases). This sequence was found in an adult in good health. In nucleotides, the CDR3 is TGCGCCAGCAGCCGTAATCCCAGGGTGTTCTCTGGAAACACCATATATTTT. Encoded protein: CASSRNPRVFSGNTIYF.